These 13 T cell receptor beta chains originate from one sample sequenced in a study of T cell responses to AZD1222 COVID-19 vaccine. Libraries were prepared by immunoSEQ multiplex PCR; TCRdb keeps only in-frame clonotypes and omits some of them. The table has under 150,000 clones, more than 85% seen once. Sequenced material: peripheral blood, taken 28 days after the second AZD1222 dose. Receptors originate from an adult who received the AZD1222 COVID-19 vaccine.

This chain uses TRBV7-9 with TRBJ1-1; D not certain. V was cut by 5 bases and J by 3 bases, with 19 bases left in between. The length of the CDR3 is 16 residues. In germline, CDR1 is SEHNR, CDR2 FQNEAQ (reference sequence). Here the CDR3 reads CASSPLRGRRDTEAFF. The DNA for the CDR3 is TGTGCCAGCAGCCCCCTCCGAGGCAGGCGAGACACTGAAGCTTTCTTT.

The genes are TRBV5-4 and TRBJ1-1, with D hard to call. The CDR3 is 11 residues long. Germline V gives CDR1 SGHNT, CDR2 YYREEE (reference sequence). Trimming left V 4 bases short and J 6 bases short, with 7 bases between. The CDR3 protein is CASSLGPEAFF. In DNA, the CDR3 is TGTGCCAGCAGCCTAGGCCCTGAAGCTTTCTTT.

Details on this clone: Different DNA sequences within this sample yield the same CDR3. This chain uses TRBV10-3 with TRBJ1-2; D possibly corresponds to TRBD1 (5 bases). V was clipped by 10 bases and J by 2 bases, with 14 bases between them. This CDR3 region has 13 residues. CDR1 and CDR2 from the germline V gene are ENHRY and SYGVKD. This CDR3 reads CATGGEENYGYTF. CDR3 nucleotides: TGTGCCACCGGAGGGGAAGAAAACTATGGCTACACCTTC.

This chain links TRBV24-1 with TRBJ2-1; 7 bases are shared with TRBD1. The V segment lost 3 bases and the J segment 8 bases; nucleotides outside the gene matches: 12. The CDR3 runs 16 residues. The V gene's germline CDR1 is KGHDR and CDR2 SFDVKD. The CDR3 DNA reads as TGTGCCACCAGTGATGCGGACAGGTCAATCCACTATGAGCAGTTCTTC. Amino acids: CATSDADRSIHYEQFF.

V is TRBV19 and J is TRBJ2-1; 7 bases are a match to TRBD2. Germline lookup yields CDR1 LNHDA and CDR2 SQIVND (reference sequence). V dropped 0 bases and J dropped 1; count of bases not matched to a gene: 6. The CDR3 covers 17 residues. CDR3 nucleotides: TGTGCCAGTAGTATAGAACCCTACGGGGGGTCCTACAATGAGCAGTTCTTC. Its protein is CASSIEPYGGSYNEQFF.

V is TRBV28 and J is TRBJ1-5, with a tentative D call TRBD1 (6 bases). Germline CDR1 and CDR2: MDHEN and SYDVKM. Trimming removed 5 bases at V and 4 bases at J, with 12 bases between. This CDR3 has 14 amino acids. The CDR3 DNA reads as TGTGCCAGCAGTCCTGGGGGCAAAAATCAGCCCCAGCATTTT. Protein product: CASSPGGKNQPQHF.

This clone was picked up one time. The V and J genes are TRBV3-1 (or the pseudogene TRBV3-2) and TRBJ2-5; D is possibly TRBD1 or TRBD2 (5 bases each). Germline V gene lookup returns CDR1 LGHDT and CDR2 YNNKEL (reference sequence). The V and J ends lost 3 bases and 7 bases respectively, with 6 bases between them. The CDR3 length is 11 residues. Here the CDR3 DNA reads TGTGCCAGCAGCCATGGGGGGACCCAGTACTTC. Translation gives CASSHGGTQYF.

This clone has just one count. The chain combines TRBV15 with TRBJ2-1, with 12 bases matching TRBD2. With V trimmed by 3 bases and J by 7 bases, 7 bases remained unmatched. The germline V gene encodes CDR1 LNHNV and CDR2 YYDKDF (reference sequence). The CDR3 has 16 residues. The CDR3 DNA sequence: TGTGCCACCAGCAGCCGTACTAGCGGGAGGTTAAATGAGCAGTTCTTC. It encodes CATSSRTSGRLNEQFF.

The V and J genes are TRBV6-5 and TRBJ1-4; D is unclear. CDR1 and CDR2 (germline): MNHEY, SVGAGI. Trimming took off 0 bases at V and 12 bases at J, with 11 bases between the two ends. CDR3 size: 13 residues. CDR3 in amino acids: CASSYSKGFELFF. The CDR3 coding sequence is TGTGCCAGCAGTTACTCGAAAGGTTTTGAACTGTTTTTT.

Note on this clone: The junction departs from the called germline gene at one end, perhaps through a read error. The CDR3: CATSRDRQGANGQFF. The CDR3 nucleotides are TGTGCCACCAGCAGAGATCGACAGGGGGCGAATGGGCAGTTCTTC. V usage is TRBV15 and J usage is TRBJ2-1, with 10 bases lining up with TRBD1. The CDR3 sequence is 15 residues long. From germline, CDR1 is LNHNV and CDR2 YYDKDF (reference sequence).

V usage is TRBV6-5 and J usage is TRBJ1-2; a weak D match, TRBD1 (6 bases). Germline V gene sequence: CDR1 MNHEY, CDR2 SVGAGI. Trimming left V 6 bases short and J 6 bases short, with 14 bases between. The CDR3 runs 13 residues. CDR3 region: CASRVRQEDGYTF. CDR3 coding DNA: TGTGCCAGCAGAGTCCGACAGGAGGATGGCTACACCTTC.

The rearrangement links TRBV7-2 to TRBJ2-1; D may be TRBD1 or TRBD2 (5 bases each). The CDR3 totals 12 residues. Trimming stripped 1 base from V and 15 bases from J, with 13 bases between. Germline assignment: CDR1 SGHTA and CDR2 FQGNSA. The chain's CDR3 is CASSLDRSGWFF. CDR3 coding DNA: TGTGCCAGCAGCTTAGACAGGTCGGGGTGGTTCTTC.

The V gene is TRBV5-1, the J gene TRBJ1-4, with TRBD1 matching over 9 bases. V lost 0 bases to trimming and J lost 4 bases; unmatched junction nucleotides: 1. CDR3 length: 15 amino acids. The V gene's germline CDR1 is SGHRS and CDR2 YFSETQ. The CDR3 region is CASSLGTGVNEKLFF. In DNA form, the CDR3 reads TGCGCCAGCAGCTTGGGGACAGGGGTTAATGAAAAACTGTTTTTT.